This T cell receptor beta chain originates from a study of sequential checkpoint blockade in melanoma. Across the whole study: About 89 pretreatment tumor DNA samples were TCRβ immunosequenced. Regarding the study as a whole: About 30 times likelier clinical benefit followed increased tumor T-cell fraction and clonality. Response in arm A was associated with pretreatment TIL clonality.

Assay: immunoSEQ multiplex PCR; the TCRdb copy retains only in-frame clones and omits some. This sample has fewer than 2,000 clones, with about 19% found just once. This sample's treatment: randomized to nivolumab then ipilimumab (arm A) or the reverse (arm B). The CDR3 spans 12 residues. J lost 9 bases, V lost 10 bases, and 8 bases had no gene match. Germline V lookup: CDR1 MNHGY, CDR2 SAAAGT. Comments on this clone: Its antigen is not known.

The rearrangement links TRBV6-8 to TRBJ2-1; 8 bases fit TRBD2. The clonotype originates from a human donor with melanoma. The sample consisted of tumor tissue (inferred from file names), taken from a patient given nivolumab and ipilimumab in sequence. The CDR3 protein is CANRGGYGEQFF. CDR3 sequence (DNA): TGTGCCAACCGGGGGGGGTACGGTGAGCAGTTCTTC.